This T cell receptor (beta chain) derives from a study of blood T cell repertoires in COVID-19. Authors' analysis steps: Amplifying reference gene primers gave estimates of nucleated cell counts. Repertoires were generated with immunoSEQ multiplex PCR, while TCRdb's copy carries only in-frame clones and drops some. That table supplies the V and J calls and clone size; D and trimming were determined from the DNA. Of around 700,000 clones listed, 90% were seen once; the top ten hold under 0.3%. With 6 bases removed from V and 6 bases from J, the gap between germline ends came to 14 bases. CDR1 MNHEY and CDR2 SMNVEV come from the germline V gene (reference sequence). CDR3 length equals 13 residues.

The chain links TRBV27 to TRBJ1-2; D is undetermined. The TCR originated in a woman between 18 and 29 years old with acute or convalescent COVID-19. What was sequenced was peripheral blood. CDR3 DNA: TGTGCCAGCAGACTCGGACGGGGAAATGGCTACACCTTC. Translated: CASRLGRGNGYTF.